This entry lists 14 T cell receptor beta chains sequenced from one sample in a study of blood T cell repertoires in COVID-19. Profiled with immunoSEQ multiplex PCR; TCRdb holds only in-frame clones, not every one. The data show roughly 120,000 clones, with around three quarters seen just once and roughly 5.6% held by the top ten. Sample: peripheral blood. The source of these receptors is a man in his 70s with acute or convalescent COVID-19.

The rearrangement links TRBV18 to TRBJ1-1; TRBD1 matches 10 bases. J was trimmed by 4 bases and V by 11 bases; bases with no gene match: 10. Germline values: CDR1 KGHSH, CDR2 LQKENI. This CDR3 region has 14 residues. CDR3 sequence: CAGGQGNLGTEAFF. The DNA for the CDR3 is TGTGCCGGGGGACAGGGGAATTTAGGCACTGAAGCTTTCTTT.

V usage is TRBV2 and J usage is TRBJ1-5; TRBD1 matches 8 bases. There are 14 residues in the CDR3. The germline CDR1 and CDR2 sequences are SNHLY and FYNNEI. V lost 6 bases, J lost 4 bases, and 5 bases stayed unmatched. The DNA for the CDR3 is TGTGCCAGCAGGGACGGGACAGGAAATCAGCCCCAGCATTTT. Encoded protein: CASRDGTGNQPQHF.

CDR3 loop: CASSRGQFSYEQYF. CDR3 sequence (DNA): TGTGCCAGCAGCCGAGGACAGTTCTCCTACGAGCAGTACTTC. The chain is built from TRBV7-9 and TRBJ2-7, with D perhaps TRBD1 (6 bases). Trimming cost V 5 bases and J 0 bases, with 11 bases left between them. The CDR3 contains 14 residues. Germline assignment: CDR1 SEHNR and CDR2 FQNEAQ (reference sequence).

The genes are TRBV12-3 or TRBV12-4 and TRBJ1-2; D unresolved. This CDR3 spans 11 amino acids. V shed 4 bases and J shed 8 bases, with 8 bases lying between them. CDR3 amino acids: CASSSLQGYTF. The CDR3 nucleotides read TGTGCCAGCAGTTCCTTGCAGGGCTACACCTTC.

This clone has only one observation. The rearrangement joins TRBV6-2 or TRBV6-3 to TRBJ2-5, with TRBD2 as a possible D gene (6 bases). Germline V gene sequence: CDR1 MNHEY, CDR2 SVGEGT. V was shortened by 5 bases and J by 1 base, with 11 bases between the two germline ends. The CDR3 is 14 residues long. The CDR3 loop is CASSRVGGQETQYF. In nucleotides, the CDR3 is TGTGCCAGCAGTAGGGTGGGGGGCCAAGAGACCCAGTACTTC.

The genes are TRBV10-2 and TRBJ1-5; 7 bases fit TRBD1. The closer fit of TRBJ2-3 to the DNA end suggests the J call may be wrong. This CDR3 is built from 14 residues. The germline V gene has CDR1 WSHSY and CDR2 SAAADI. In nucleotides, the CDR3 is TGCGCCAGCAGCCTGACAGGGTTCAATCAGCCCCAGTATTTT. Its translation is CASSLTGFNQPQYF.

V and J are TRBV11-1 and TRBJ2-3, with 9 bases that match TRBD2. The V gene's germline CDR1 is SGHAT and CDR2 FQDESV (reference sequence). V shed 5 bases and J 2 bases; nucleotides not matched to a gene: 2. The CDR3 loop spans 14 amino acids. The CDR3 bases are TGTGCCAGCAGCAGCGGGGGGACCACAGATACGCAGTATTTT. Amino acids: CASSSGGTTDTQYF.

This clone showed up just a few times. The V and J genes are TRBV6-5 and TRBJ2-3; TRBD1 might be the D (5 bases). Germline V gene sequence: CDR1 MNHEY, CDR2 SVGAGI. The CDR3 length is 16 residues. Trimming took off 4 bases at V and 2 bases at J, with 16 bases between the two ends. CDR3 sequence reads: CASSSPEAGITDTQYF. The CDR3, as DNA: TGTGCCAGCAGTTCCCCCGAGGCAGGGATCACAGATACGCAGTATTTT.

This chain joins TRBV6-2 or TRBV6-3 and TRBJ1-1; no reliable D call. This CDR3 is 15 amino acids long. CDR1 and CDR2 (germline): MNHEY, SVGEGT. Trimming cost V 2 bases and J 3 bases, with 13 bases left between them. The CDR3, as DNA: TGTGCCAGCAGTTACAACGGGGATATTGACACTGAAGCTTTCTTT. Protein sequence: CASSYNGDIDTEAFF.

This clone came up once. The chain joins TRBV2 to TRBJ1-1, with a weak D call TRBD1 (6 bases). Germline V gene data show CDR1 as SNHLY and CDR2 as FYNNEI. The V and J ends lost 4 bases and 2 bases respectively, with 14 bases between them. The CDR3 loop spans 15 amino acids. The CDR3 spells CASSARTAGNTEAFF. CDR3 bases: TGTGCCAGCAGTGCCCGGACAGCAGGCAACACTGAAGCTTTCTTT.

The V call is TRBV7-3, the J call TRBJ2-5; 7 bases agree with TRBD2. V was pared by 4 bases and J by 4 bases, with 6 bases of the junction left unmatched. The CDR3 has 14 amino acids. The germline gives CDR1 SGHTA, CDR2 FQGTGA. The CDR3 sequence is CASSSTVAGETQYF. Written as DNA, the CDR3 is TGTGCCAGCAGCTCAACGGTAGCGGGAGAGACCCAGTACTTC. Full variable domain (missing parts from reference TRBV7-3 and TRBJ2-5): GAGVSQTPSNKVTEKGKYVELRCDPISGHTALYWYRQSLGQGPEFLIYFQGTGAADDSGLPNDRFFAVRPEGSVSTLKIQRTERGDSAVYLCASSSTVAGETQYFGPGTRLLVL.

The V gene is TRBV15, the J gene TRBJ1-6, with 8 bases aligning to TRBD1. Germline V gene data show CDR1 as LNHNV and CDR2 as YYDKDF (reference sequence). Trimming removed 0 bases from V and 10 bases from J; junction bases left unmatched: 5. The CDR3 contains 15 residues. The CDR3 DNA reads TGTGCCACCAGCAGAGACGGACAGGGCCGCTCACCCCTCCACTTT. Protein sequence: CATSRDGQGRSPLHF.

This clone was found a few times. The chain joins TRBV5-8 to TRBJ2-1; perhaps TRBD2 as D (7 bases). This CDR3 spans 13 amino acids. The V and J ends lost 5 bases and 10 bases respectively, with 16 bases between them. Looked up from germline, CDR1 is SGHTS and CDR2 is YDEGEE. CDR3 residues: CASSWRGHWEQFF. CDR3 sequence (DNA): TGTGCCAGCAGTTGGCGGGGGCACTGGGAGCAGTTCTTC.

The J gene is TRBJ1-3, the V gene TRBV19, with D maybe TRBD1 (5 bases). Germline assignment: CDR1 LNHDA and CDR2 SQIVND (reference sequence). The germline V and J ends were trimmed by 4 bases and 2 bases, with 9 bases remaining between them. CDR3 size: 14 residues. The CDR3 here is CASSTGSAGNTIYF. CDR3 DNA sequence: TGTGCCAGTAGTACAGGGTCGGCTGGAAACACCATATATTTT.